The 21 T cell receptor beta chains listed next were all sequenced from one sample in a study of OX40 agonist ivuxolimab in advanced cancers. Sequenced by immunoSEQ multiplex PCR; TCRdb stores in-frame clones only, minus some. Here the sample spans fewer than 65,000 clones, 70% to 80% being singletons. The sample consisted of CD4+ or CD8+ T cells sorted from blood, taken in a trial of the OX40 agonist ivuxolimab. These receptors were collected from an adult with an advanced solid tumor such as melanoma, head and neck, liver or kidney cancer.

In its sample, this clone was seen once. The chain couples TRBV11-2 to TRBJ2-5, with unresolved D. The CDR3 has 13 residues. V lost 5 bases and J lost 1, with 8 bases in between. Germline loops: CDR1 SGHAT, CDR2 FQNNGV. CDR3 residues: CASSLSPQETQYF. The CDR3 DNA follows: TGTGCCAGCAGCCTAAGTCCCCAAGAGACCCAGTACTTC.

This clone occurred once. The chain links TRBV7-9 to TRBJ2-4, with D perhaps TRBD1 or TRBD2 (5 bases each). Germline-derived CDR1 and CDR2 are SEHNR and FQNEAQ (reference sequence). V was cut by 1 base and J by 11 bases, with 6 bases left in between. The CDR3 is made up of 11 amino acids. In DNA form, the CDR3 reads TGTGCCAGCAGCTTAGTGGGGGTTCAGTACTTC. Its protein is CASSLVGVQYF.

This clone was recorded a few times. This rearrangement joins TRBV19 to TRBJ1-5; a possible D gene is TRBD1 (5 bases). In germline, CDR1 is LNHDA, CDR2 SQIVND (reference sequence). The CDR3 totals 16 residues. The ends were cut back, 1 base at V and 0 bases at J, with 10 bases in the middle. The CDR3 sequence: CASSIVQGYSNQPQHF. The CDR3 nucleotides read TGTGCCAGTAGTATAGTCCAGGGTTATAGCAATCAGCCCCAGCATTTT.

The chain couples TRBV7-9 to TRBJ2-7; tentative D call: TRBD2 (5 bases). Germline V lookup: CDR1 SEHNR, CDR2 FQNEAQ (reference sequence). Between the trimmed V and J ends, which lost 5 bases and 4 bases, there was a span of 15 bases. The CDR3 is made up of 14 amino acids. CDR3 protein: CASSPGNTPYEQYF. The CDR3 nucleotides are TGTGCCAGCAGCCCGGGAAACACCCCATACGAGCAGTACTTC.

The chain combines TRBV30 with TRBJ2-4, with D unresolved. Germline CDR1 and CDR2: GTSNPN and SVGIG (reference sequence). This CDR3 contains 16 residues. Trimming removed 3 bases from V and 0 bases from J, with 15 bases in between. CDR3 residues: CAWSISTALAKNIQYF. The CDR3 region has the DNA TGTGCCTGGAGCATTAGCACCGCACTAGCCAAAAACATTCAGTACTTC. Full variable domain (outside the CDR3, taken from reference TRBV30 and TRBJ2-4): SQTIHQWPATLVQPVGSPLSLECTVEGTSNPNLYWYRQAAGRGLQLLFYSVGIGQISSEVPQNLSASRPQDRQFILSSKKLLLSDSGFYLCAWSISTALAKNIQYFGAGTRLSVL.

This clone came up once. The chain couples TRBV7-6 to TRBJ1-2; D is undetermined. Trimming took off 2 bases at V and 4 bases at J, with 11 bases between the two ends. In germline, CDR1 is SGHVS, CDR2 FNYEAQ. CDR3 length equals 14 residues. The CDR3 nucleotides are TGTGCCAGCAGCTTATCCCGGGGTGGCTATGGCTACACCTTC. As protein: CASSLSRGGYGYTF.

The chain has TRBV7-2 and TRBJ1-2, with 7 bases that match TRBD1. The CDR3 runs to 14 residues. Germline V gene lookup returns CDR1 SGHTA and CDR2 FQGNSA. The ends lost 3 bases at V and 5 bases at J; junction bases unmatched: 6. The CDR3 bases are TGTGCCAGCAGCTTCAGGACAGGAGAATATGGCTACACCTTC. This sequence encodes CASSFRTGEYGYTF.

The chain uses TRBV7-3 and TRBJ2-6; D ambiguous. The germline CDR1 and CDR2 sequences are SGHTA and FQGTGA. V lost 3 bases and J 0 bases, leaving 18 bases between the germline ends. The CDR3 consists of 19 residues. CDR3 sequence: CASSFDSGSPGSGANVLTF. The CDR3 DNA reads TGTGCCAGCAGCTTTGACTCCGGAAGCCCCGGCTCTGGGGCCAACGTCCTGACTTTC.

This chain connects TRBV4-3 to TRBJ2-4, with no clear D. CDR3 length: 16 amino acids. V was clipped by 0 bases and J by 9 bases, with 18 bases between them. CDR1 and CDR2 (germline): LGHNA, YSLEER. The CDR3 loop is CASSQDRMLSNSIQYF. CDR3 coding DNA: TGCGCCAGCAGCCAAGATAGAATGTTAAGCAATAGCATTCAGTACTTC.

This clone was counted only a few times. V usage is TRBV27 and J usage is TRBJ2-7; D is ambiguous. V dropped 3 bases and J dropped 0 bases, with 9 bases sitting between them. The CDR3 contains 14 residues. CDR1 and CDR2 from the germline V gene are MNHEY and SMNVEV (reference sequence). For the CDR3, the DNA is TGTGCCAGCAGTTTGACGGTGGACTCCTACGAGCAGTACTTC. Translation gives CASSLTVDSYEQYF.

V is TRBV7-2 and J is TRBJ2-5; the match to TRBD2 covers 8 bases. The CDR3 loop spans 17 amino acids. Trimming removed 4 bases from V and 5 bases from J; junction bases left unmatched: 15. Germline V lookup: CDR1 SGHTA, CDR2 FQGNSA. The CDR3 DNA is TGTGCCAGCAGCTCCGCCTATGGCGGGGGGTCGGGGGAGACCCAGTACTTC. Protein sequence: CASSSAYGGGSGETQYF.

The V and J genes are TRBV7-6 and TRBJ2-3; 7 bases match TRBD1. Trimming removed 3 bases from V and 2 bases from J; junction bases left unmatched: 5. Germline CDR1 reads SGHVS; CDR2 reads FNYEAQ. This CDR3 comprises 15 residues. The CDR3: CASSFEGQSTDTQYF. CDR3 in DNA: TGTGCCAGCAGCTTTGAGGGACAGTCCACAGATACGCAGTATTTT.

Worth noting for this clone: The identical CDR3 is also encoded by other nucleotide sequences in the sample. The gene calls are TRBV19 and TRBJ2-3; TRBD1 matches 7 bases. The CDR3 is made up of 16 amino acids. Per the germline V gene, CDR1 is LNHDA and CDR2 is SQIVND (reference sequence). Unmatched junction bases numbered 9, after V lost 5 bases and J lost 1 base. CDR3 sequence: CASSYKPGQRTDTQYF. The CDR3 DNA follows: TGTGCCAGTAGTTACAAGCCGGGACAGCGCACAGATACGCAGTATTTT.

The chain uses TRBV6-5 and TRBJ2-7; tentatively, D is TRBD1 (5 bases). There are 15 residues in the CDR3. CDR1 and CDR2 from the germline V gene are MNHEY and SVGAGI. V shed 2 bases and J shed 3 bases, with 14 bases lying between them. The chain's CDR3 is CASSYEAGKFYEQYF. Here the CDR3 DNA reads TGTGCCAGCAGTTACGAGGCAGGGAAATTCTACGAGCAGTACTTC.

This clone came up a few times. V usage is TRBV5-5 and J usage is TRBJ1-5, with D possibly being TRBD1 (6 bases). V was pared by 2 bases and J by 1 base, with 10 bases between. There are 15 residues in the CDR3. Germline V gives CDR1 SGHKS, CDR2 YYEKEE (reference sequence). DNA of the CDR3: TGTGCCAGCAGCTTAGACAGGCTAAGCAATCAGCCCCAGCATTTT. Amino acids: CASSLDRLSNQPQHF.

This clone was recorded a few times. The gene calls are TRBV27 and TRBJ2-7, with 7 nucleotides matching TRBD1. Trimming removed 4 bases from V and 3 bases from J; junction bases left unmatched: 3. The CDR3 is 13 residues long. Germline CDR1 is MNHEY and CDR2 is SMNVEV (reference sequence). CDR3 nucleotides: TGTGCCAGCAGTTCGGGACAGCGCTACGAGCAGTACTTC. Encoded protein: CASSSGQRYEQYF.

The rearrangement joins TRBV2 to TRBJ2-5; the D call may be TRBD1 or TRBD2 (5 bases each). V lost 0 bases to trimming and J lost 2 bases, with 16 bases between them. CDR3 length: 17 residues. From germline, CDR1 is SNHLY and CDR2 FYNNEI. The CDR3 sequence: CASSEALQGRRQETQYF. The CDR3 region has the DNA TGTGCCAGCAGTGAAGCGCTTCAGGGAAGGAGGCAAGAGACCCAGTACTTC.

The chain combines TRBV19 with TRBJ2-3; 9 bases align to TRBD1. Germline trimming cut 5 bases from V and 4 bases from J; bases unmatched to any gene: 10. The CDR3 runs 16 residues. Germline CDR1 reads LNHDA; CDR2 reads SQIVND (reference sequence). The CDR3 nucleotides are TGTGCCAGTAGTCCCACACTGACAGGGGGTGCAGATACGCAGTATTTT. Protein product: CASSPTLTGGADTQYF. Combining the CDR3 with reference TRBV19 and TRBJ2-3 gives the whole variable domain DGGITQSPKYLFRKEGQNVTLSCEQNLNHDAMYWYRQDPGQGLRLIYYSQIVNDFQKGDIAEGYSVSREKKESFPLTVTSAQKNPTAFYLCASSPTLTGGADTQYFGPGTRLTVL.

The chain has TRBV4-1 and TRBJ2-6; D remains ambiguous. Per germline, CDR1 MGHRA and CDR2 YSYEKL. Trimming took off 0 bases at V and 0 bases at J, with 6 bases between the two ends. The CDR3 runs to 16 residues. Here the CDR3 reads CASSQDWSSGANVLTF. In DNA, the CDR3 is TGCGCCAGCAGCCAAGATTGGAGCTCTGGGGCCAACGTCCTGACTTTC.

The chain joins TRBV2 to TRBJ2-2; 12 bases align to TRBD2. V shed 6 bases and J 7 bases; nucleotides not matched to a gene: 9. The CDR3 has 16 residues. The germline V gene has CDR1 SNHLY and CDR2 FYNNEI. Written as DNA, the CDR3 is TGTGCCAGCAGCCTAGCGGGAGGGCCTTTGGGCGGGGAGCTGTTTTTT. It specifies CASSLAGGPLGGELFF.

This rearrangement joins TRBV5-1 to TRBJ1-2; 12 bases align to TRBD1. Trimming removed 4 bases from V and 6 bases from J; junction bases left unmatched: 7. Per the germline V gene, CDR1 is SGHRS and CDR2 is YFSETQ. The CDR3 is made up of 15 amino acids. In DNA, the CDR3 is TGCGCCAGCAGCCCCGGGACAGGGGGCGGACATGGCTACACCTTC. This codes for CASSPGTGGGHGYTF.